This TCR beta chain was sequenced during a study of T cells after yellow fever vaccination (dated by TCRdb to the late 2010s). For the study in its entirety: Libraries from fractions with low cell numbers were prepared with the SMART-Seq v4 Ultra Low Input RNA kit. To follow T-cell clones before and after both primary and booster YFV17D yellow fever vaccination, bulk TCR alpha and beta repertoires underwent longitudinal sequencing. Two healthy male donors made up the cohort, one aged 18 to 29 years and the other aged 30 to 40 years. Blood samples were taken at several timepoints before and after primary and secondary immunization, and bulk PBMC replicates and cell subsets were isolated.

For sequencing, an Illumina NovaSeq 6000 was employed. TCR cDNA was synthesized by 5'RACE template switching, which introduced a universal primer site and unique molecular identifiers. Priming for cDNA synthesis came from both the TCR alpha and TCR beta constant segments. Libraries were amplified in two PCR steps, with sample barcodes and sequencing adapters added in the second step. Sequencing of libraries was done on Illumina HiSeq 2500 (2x100 bp) or NovaSeq (2x150 bp). The original pipeline was this. MIGEC was used to demultiplex reads and collapse the reads into UMI consensus sequences, and MiXCR was used for V(D)J alignment. Using edgeR on replicate PBMC samples, clonotypes were called vaccine-responding if FDR was below 0.01 and the log2 fold change was above 5 up to day 15. Each bulk clonotype received a CD4 or CD8 identity based on whether the sequenced CD4 or CD8 repertoire contained that clonotype at higher abundance. TCRdb's own reprocessing of the public reads used fastp at Q25 and MiXCR and kept productive beta chains. Each record represents a unique CDR3 protein, reported with the most common genes and DNA among its rows. What appears here as the V and J calls and clone size reflects TCRdb's work, not the paper's. The sample table records about 210,000 distinct CDR3 sequences; around 3.1% of these occur just once. The top ten constitute roughly 3% of the sample.

V was cut back by 6 bases and J by 1 base, leaving a gap of 16 bases between them. CDR1 is given as MNHNY and CDR2 as SVGAGI, both from the germline V gene (reference sequence). The CDR3 contains 16 residues, cysteine and phenylalanine counted. The sequence is cut down to CDR3 DNA, 48 bases in frame from base 1. Note on this clonotype: Its antigen is unknown. Base qualities were left out, and no much larger clone turns up one base away.

On the study overall, not on this receptor specifically: The study included only two donors, which limits how far the findings can be generalized. Compared with the primary T-cell response, the secondary T-cell response was weaker but faster, peaking on day 5 rather than day 15. FACS-sorted repertoires could contain abundant contaminating clonotypes from the bulk population, so computational filtering was required. A small fraction of clonotypes appeared in both the CD4 and CD8 compartments, likely as a result of convergent recombination. After the booster, most clones that had expanded after primary vaccination were detected again (around 96% of CD4 and roughly 86% of CD8), suggesting broad maintenance of memory.

Per the publication, the treatment or condition label means: live attenuated yellow fever vaccine strain. PBMCs were isolated from peripheral blood using a standard Ficoll-Paque protocol. Dynabeads CD4 and CD8 positive selection kits were used to isolate the CD4 and CD8 T-cell fractions. TriZol was used to extract RNA from bulk PBMCs, from CD4 and CD8 fractions, and from dextramer-positive and dextramer-negative fractions. This sequence was found in a man younger than 30 who received the YFV17D yellow fever vaccine. Recombination linked TRBV6-6 to TRBJ1-5, with the D gene uncertain. The starting material was CD4+ T cells sorted from PBMCs, obtained 10 days after the yellow fever booster vaccination. The DNA sequence reads TGTGCCAGCAGCCCTAGTAGGTTTGGGAGCAATCAGCCCCAGCATTTT. Its translation reads: CASSPSRFGSNQPQHF.